These 13 T cell receptor beta chains share one sample of origin, sequenced in a study of Ad26.COV2.S vaccination and SARS-CoV-2 variants. Treatment noted: roughly 18 received Ad26.COV2.S at low or high dose, single or two shots; several received placebo; per-sample allocation not given. Material that was analyzed had been drawn on day 63 after the first vaccine or placebo injection. Assay used: immunoSEQ multiplex PCR; TCRdb lists only in-frame clones, some missing. The table shows about 460,000 clones, with about 88% occurring only once. The sample in question was peripheral blood, obtained in a trial of Ad26.COV2.S vaccine versus placebo. The receptor set was obtained from a person aged 18 to 65 who received the Ad26.COV2.S COVID-19 vaccine or a placebo.

This chain joins TRBV5-1 and TRBJ2-3, with 7 nucleotides matching TRBD1. The CDR3 length is 13 residues. The germline V gene encodes CDR1 SGHRS and CDR2 YFSETQ. Trimming at V came to 7 bases and at J to 2 bases, leaving 4 bases not matched to a gene. The CDR3 bases are TGCGCCAGCGGGGACAGCGACACAGATACGCAGTATTTT. Translating it yields CASGDSDTDTQYF.

CDR3 bases: TGTGCCAGCAGCTTCTACCGGGCCGAAGAGACCCAGTACTTC. Translating gives CASSFYRAEETQYF. V usage is TRBV7-8 and J usage is TRBJ2-5; D gene unclear. The germline V gene encodes CDR1 SGHVS and CDR2 FQNEAQ. The CDR3 contains 14 residues. The V end was cut by 3 bases, the J end by 3 bases, with 11 bases between.

The chain carries TRBV7-9 and TRBJ2-7, with D maybe TRBD1 (6 bases). V was shortened by 5 bases and J by 5 bases, with 19 bases between the two germline ends. Per germline, CDR1 SEHNR and CDR2 FQNEAQ (reference sequence). This CDR3 comprises 15 residues. As DNA, the CDR3 is TGTGCCAGCAGCCCGACAGGAGCGAGAGGCCACGAGCAGTACTTC. Residues: CASSPTGARGHEQYF.

V usage is TRBV29-1 and J usage is TRBJ1-5, with 7 bases that match TRBD1. Per the germline V gene, CDR1 is SQVTM and CDR2 is ANQGSEA. The CDR3 is made up of 13 amino acids. V lost 4 bases, J lost 6 bases, and 6 bases stayed unmatched. CDR3 residues: CSVGQGTGQPQHF. CDR3 sequence (DNA): TGCAGCGTTGGACAGGGAACGGGTCAGCCCCAGCATTTT.

For the CDR3, the DNA is TGTGCCAGCAGCTCGGGTAGCGGGAGCAATGAGCAGTTCTTC. The encoded protein is CASSSGSGSNEQFF. The chain is built from TRBV7-3 and TRBJ2-1; 9 nucleotides align to TRBD2. The CDR3 has 14 amino acids. CDR1 SGHTA and CDR2 FQGTGA come from the germline V gene. With 4 bases clipped from V and 6 bases from J, the junction kept 4 bases outside the gene matches.

The rearrangement joins TRBV6-5 to TRBJ1-6; 7 bases line up with TRBD1. This CDR3 has 16 amino acids. V lost 2 bases to trimming and J lost 10 bases; unmatched junction nucleotides: 11. Germline V gene lookup returns CDR1 MNHEY and CDR2 SVGAGI. The DNA of the CDR3 is TGTGCCAGCAGTTACGAAACGACAGGGTTAAGGTCACCCCTCCACTTT. Translating gives CASSYETTGLRSPLHF.

The chain links TRBV28 to TRBJ1-1; tentative D call: TRBD1 (6 bases). Between the trimmed V and J ends, which lost 11 bases and 6 bases, there was a span of 28 bases. CDR1 is MDHEN, CDR2 SYDVKM, per germline. This CDR3 has 16 residues. The CDR3 nucleotides are TGTGCCGCAGGGGTATGGAGGGCTCCCCGGAAACCTGAAGCTTTCTTT. It is translated as CAAGVWRAPRKPEAFF.

V is TRBV5-4 and J is TRBJ2-1; TRBD1 is a possible D gene (6 bases). V gave up 0 bases and J gave up 4 bases, with 14 bases separating them. The CDR3 loop spans 16 amino acids. CDR1 SGHNT and CDR2 YYREEE come from the germline V gene (reference sequence). The CDR3 DNA is TGTGCCAGCAGCTTGGGCTCAGGGGTTGCGTACAATGAGCAGTTCTTC. It translates to CASSLGSGVAYNEQFF.

The V call is TRBV28, the J call TRBJ1-5; possible D gene TRBD1, 5 bases. V was pared by 1 base and J by 0 bases, with 7 bases between. The CDR3 runs 15 residues. Germline V gene lookup returns CDR1 MDHEN and CDR2 SYDVKM. This CDR3 reads CASSLFGGSNQPQHF. CDR3 nucleotide sequence: TGTGCCAGCAGTTTATTCGGGGGTAGCAATCAGCCCCAGCATTTT.

This clone was counted between two and nine times. The chain uses TRBV6-6 and TRBJ2-7, with 8 bases matching TRBD1. Trimming at V came to 0 bases and at J to 0 bases, leaving 1 base not matched to a gene. Germline-derived CDR1 and CDR2 are MNHNY and SVGAGI (reference sequence). The CDR3 extends over 15 amino acids. CDR3 protein: CASSYSTGASYEQYF. In nucleotides, the CDR3 is TGTGCCAGCAGTTACTCGACAGGGGCCTCCTACGAGCAGTACTTC.

This chain links TRBV10-3 with TRBJ2-3; the D gene is possibly TRBD2 (6 bases). V was cut by 7 bases and J by 1 base, with 18 bases left in between. This CDR3 region has 16 residues. Germline CDR1 ENHRY, CDR2 SYGVKD. CDR3 sequence (DNA): TGTGCCATCAATTTTTGGCTAGGAGGGGGCACAGATACGCAGTATTTT. Amino acid sequence: CAINFWLGGGTDTQYF.

This chain connects TRBV21-1 to TRBJ2-7; TRBD1 is taken as the D call from the table, unchecked against the DNA. TRBV21-1 is an annotated pseudogene. This CDR3 comprises 17 residues. CDR3: CASSKDLFLPRGLPQYF. Written as DNA, the CDR3 is TGTGCCAGCAGCAAAGACCTTTTTTTGCCCAGGGGTTTGCCGCAGTACTTC.

The chain is built from TRBV5-1 and TRBJ2-7; possibly TRBD2 for D (6 bases). Per germline, CDR1 SGHRS and CDR2 YFSETQ. Trimming left V 0 bases short and J 4 bases short, with 14 bases between. CDR3 length equals 15 residues. As DNA, the CDR3 is TGCGCCAGCAGCTTGGCCGGGGGAGGTTGGTACGAGCAGTACTTC. This encodes CASSLAGGGWYEQYF.